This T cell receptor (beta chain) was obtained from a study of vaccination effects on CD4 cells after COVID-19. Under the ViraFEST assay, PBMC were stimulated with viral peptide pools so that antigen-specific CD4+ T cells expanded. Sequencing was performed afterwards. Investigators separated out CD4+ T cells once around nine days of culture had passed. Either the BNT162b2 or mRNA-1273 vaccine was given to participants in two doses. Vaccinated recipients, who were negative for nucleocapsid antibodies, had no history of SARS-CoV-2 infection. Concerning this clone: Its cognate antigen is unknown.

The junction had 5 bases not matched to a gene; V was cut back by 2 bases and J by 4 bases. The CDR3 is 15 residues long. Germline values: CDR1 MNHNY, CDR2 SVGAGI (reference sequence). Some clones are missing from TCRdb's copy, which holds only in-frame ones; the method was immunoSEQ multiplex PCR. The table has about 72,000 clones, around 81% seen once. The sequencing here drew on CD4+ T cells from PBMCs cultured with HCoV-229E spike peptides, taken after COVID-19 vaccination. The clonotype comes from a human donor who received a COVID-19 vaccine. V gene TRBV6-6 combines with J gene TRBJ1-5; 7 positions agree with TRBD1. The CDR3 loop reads CASSYRDSTNQPQHF. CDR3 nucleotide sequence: TGTGCCAGCAGTTACCGGGACAGCACGAATCAGCCCCAGCATTTT.